Below, 21 T cell receptor beta chains from the same sample are listed, as sequenced in a study of post-analysis software for immune sequencing data. Unique molecular identifiers were built into the TCR beta cDNA libraries. Each CDR3 protein gets one entry after TCRdb re-called the PCR reads with MiXCR. This table holds 150,000 to 200,000 distinct CDR3 sequences, about 34% found once. Sequenced material: blood, taken after autologous hematopoietic stem cell transplantation. The source is a girl under 18 with multiple sclerosis.

The sample holds a few counts of this clonotype. The V and J genes are TRBV5-1 and TRBJ2-4, with TRBD1 matching 7 bases. Trimming took 4 bases from V and 0 from J; bases not matched to a gene: 10. The CDR3 covers 17 residues. Germline CDR1 and CDR2: SGHRS and YFSETQ. CDR3 sequence (DNA): TGCGCCAGCAGCCTACGACAGGGTGGGCTAGCCAAAAACATTCAGTACTTC. It yields the protein CASSLRQGGLAKNIQYF. Full variable domain (outside the CDR3, taken from reference TRBV5-1 and TRBJ2-4): KAGVTQTPRYLIKTRGQQVTLSCSPISGHRSVSWYQQTPGQGLQFLFEYFSETQRNKGNFPGRFSGRQFSNSRSEMNVSTLELGDSALYLCASSLRQGGLAKNIQYFGAGTRLSVL.

Regarding this clonotype: An end of the junction does not agree with germline; a read error may underlie this. The V and J genes are TRBV5-1 and TRBJ1-1; D is uncertain. Germline V gene lookup returns CDR1 SGHRS and CDR2 YFSETQ. This CDR3 has 13 residues. The CDR3 bases are TGCGCCAGCCAGAGGACGGAAAACACTGATGCTTTCTTT. Translating it yields CASQRTENTDAFF.

The chain is built from TRBV24-1 and TRBJ2-7, with D possibly matching TRBD2 (6 bases). Trimming stripped 5 bases from V and 5 bases from J, with 18 bases between. CDR1 and CDR2 (germline): KGHDR, SFDVKD. The CDR3 runs to 15 residues. CDR3 coding DNA: TGTGCCACCAGTGTGGGGGGAGGCGCCGCTGACGAGCAGTACTTC. Protein product: CATSVGGGAADEQYF.

The J gene is TRBJ2-3, the V gene TRBV29-1; unclear D gene. V was shortened by 2 bases and J by 0 bases, with 6 bases between the two germline ends. The CDR3 is 13 residues long. In germline, CDR1 is SQVTM, CDR2 ANQGSEA. The CDR3, as DNA: TGCAGCGTTGAACCAGGAAGCACAGATACGCAGTATTTT. It translates to CSVEPGSTDTQYF.

As DNA, the CDR3 is TGTGCCAGCAACCCATCCCGGGGAGGGGGATACAATGAGCAGTTCTTC. Translated, it gives CASNPSRGGGYNEQFF. The gene calls are TRBV21-1 and TRBJ2-1; the table's D call, TRBD1, has no DNA check behind it. TRBV21-1 is recorded as a pseudogene. The CDR3 is 16 amino acids.

The table lists this clonotype with a few counts. The chain links TRBV12-3 or TRBV12-4 to TRBJ2-1; TRBD2 is a possible D gene (5 bases). The CDR3 sequence is 15 residues long. Trimming pared 3 bases from V and 1 base from J, leaving 10 bases between. The CDR3 protein is CASSFYSVSYNEQFF. CDR3 nucleotide sequence: TGTGCCAGCAGTTTTTATAGCGTGTCCTACAATGAGCAGTTCTTC.

The rearrangement links TRBV7-9 to TRBJ1-1, with D possibly TRBD1 on 6 matching bases. Germline CDR1 SEHNR, CDR2 FQNEAQ (reference sequence). The CDR3 is made up of 12 amino acids. V lost 3 bases, J lost 8 bases, and 10 bases lay in between. CDR3 amino acids: CASSFDGGEAFF. The CDR3 coding sequence is TGTGCCAGCAGCTTCGATGGGGGCGAAGCTTTCTTT.

This clonotype appeared a few times. The chain couples TRBV12-3 or TRBV12-4 to TRBJ2-5; D is unclear. This CDR3 is built from 12 residues. Trimming removed 5 bases at V and 5 bases at J, with 9 bases between. The CDR3 sequence: CASSIVYETQYF. In DNA, the CDR3 is TGTGCCAGCAGTATTGTATATGAGACCCAGTACTTC.

As to this clonotype: A read error may be the cause here, since a much bigger clone is one base away. The chain joins TRBV29-1 to TRBJ2-3; D is ambiguous. The ends were cut back, 4 bases at V and 4 bases at J, with 12 bases in the middle. Germline V gene lookup returns CDR1 SQVTM and CDR2 ANQGSEA. The CDR3 contains 13 residues. This CDR3 reads CSVGRMGSDTQYF. The DNA for the CDR3 is TGCAGCGTTGGAAGGATGGGGTCAGATACGCAGTATTTT.

This clonotype appeared a few times. This chain links TRBV7-9 with TRBJ2-3; 8 bases align to TRBD2. Looked up from germline, CDR1 is SEHNR and CDR2 is FQNEAQ (reference sequence). The trim removed 3 bases at V and 2 bases at J, leaving 10 bases unmatched. CDR3 length: 17 residues. CDR3 amino acids: CASSLFGAGAPTDTQYF. The DNA of the CDR3 is TGTGCCAGCAGCTTGTTTGGAGCGGGAGCCCCCACAGATACGCAGTATTTT.

In this sample, this clonotype turned up a few times. This sequence joins TRBV7-9 and TRBJ2-1; no clear D. The CDR3 is 13 amino acids. Trimming cost V 0 bases and J 13 bases, with 13 bases left between them. Germline loops: CDR1 SEHNR, CDR2 FQNEAQ (reference sequence). This CDR3 reads CASSLAGILFQFF. The DNA of the CDR3 is TGTGCCAGCAGCTTAGCGGGGATCCTGTTTCAGTTCTTC. Complete variable domain (other parts from reference TRBV7-9 and TRBJ2-1): DTGVSQNPRHKITKRGQNVTFRCDPISEHNRLYWYRQTLGQGPEFLTYFQNEAQLEKSRLLSDRFSAERPKGSFSTLEIQRTEQGDSAMYLCASSLAGILFQFFGPGTRLTVL.

This clonotype is a singleton in its sample. The V call is TRBV7-6, the J call TRBJ2-1, with a possible D match to TRBD2 (7 bases). The DNA end lines up better with TRBJ2-7; the J call may be wrong. The CDR3 is 17 residues long. CDR1 is SGHVS and CDR2 is FNYEAQ in the germline V gene. In DNA, the CDR3 is TGTGCCAGCAGCTTGGGGGGAGGGACAAGGATCTACAATGAGCAGTACTTC. This translates into CASSLGGGTRIYNEQYF.

This chain uses TRBV9 with TRBJ2-7; 7 positions agree with TRBD2. Germline trimming cut 0 bases from V and 0 bases from J; bases unmatched to any gene: 3. CDR1 and CDR2 (germline): SGDLS, YYNGEE. This CDR3 contains 15 residues. CDR3 in DNA: TGTGCCAGCAGCGTAGATGGGACTACCTCCTACGAGCAGTACTTC. Translation gives CASSVDGTTSYEQYF.

V usage is TRBV15 and J usage is TRBJ2-3; D ambiguous. In germline, CDR1 is LNHNV, CDR2 YYDKDF (reference sequence). Trimming removed 0 bases at V and 2 bases at J, with 6 bases between. The CDR3 totals 14 residues. CDR3 loop: CATSRDPYTDTQYF. Written as DNA, the CDR3 is TGTGCCACCAGCAGAGATCCCTACACAGATACGCAGTATTTT.

The chain employs TRBV3-1 and TRBJ2-7; 14 positions agree with TRBD2. Germline-derived CDR1 and CDR2 are LGHDT and YNNKEL (reference sequence). CDR3 length equals 16 residues. Losses at the gene ends were 4 bases for V and 7 bases for J; bases not matched to a gene: 9. CDR3 coding DNA: TGTGCCAGCAGCCGGGGGACTAGCGGGAGTCTGGGGGAGCAGTACTTC. This codes for CASSRGTSGSLGEQYF.

This clonotype has ten or more counts. The V and J genes are TRBV10-3 and TRBJ2-5; D is undetermined. CDR1 ENHRY and CDR2 SYGVKD come from the germline V gene. The CDR3 is made up of 9 amino acids. The V gene lost 11 bases and the J gene lost 5 bases, with 6 bases spanning the gap. CDR3: CAVRETQYF. As DNA, the CDR3 is TGTGCCGTTCGGGAGACCCAGTACTTC.

This clonotype occurred a few times. The CDR3 coding sequence is TGTGCCAGCAGCTATAGCGGGGGTTCCTACGAGCAGTACTTC. Residues: CASSYSGGSYEQYF. The chain uses TRBV14 and TRBJ2-7; 9 nucleotides align to TRBD2. Germline CDR1 is SGHDN and CDR2 is FVKESK. This CDR3 spans 14 amino acids. Trimming took 5 bases from V and 1 from J; bases not matched to a gene: 3.

A few counts support this clonotype. This chain links TRBV18 with TRBJ2-5; the match to TRBD1 covers 11 bases. V shed 2 bases, J shed 5 bases, and the junction held 10 bases outside the gene matches. Germline V CDR1 and CDR2: KGHSH, LQKENI. The CDR3 is 17 amino acids. In DNA, the CDR3 is TGTGCCAGCTCACCATTCGCCGGGACAGGGGGGTCGGAGACCCAGTACTTC. It specifies CASSPFAGTGGSETQYF. Filled out from reference TRBV18 and TRBJ2-5, the complete variable domain reads NAGVMQNPRHLVRRRGQEARLRCSPMKGHSHVYWYRQLPEEGLKFMVYLQKENIIDESGMPKERFSAEFPKEGPSILRIQQVVRGDSAAYFCASSPFAGTGGSETQYFGPGTRLLVL.

This clonotype was observed a handful of times. The chain recombines TRBV29-1 with TRBJ1-1, with TRBD1 matching over 9 bases. Germline loops: CDR1 SQVTM, CDR2 ANQGSEA. CDR3 length equals 14 residues. Trimming removed 7 bases from V and 1 base from J; junction bases left unmatched: 7. The CDR3 DNA reads TGCAGCGCTGGGACAGGGCAGGAGAACACTGAAGCTTTCTTT. It translates to CSAGTGQENTEAFF. The variable domain in full, completed from reference TRBV29-1 and TRBJ1-1, reads SAVISQKPSRDICQRGTSLTIQCQVDSQVTMMFWYRQQPGQSLTLIATANQGSEATYESGFVIDKFPISRPNLTFSTLTVSNMSPEDSSIYLCSAGTGQENTEAFFGQGTRLTVV.

This clonotype was recorded a few times. The genes are TRBV20-1 and TRBJ1-1, with 9 bases aligning to TRBD1. Germline V gives CDR1 DFQATT, CDR2 SNEGSKA (reference sequence). The CDR3 has 14 amino acids. The V and J ends lost 4 bases and 5 bases, in that order; junction bases with no gene match: 8. CDR3 residues: CSATQGQGVTEAFF. The CDR3 nucleotides are TGCAGTGCTACCCAGGGACAGGGTGTTACTGAAGCTTTCTTT.

This clonotype was counted many times. The chain uses TRBV29-1 and TRBJ2-4; TRBD1 matches at 9 bases. The CDR3 is 17 residues long. The germline V gene encodes CDR1 SQVTM and CDR2 ANQGSEA. V trimming: 5 bases; J trimming: 2 bases; junction bases outside the gene matches: 13. The CDR3 region is CSVWDREGRETKNIQYF. The CDR3 DNA is TGCAGCGTTTGGGACAGGGAGGGGAGGGAAACCAAAAACATTCAGTACTTC. Supplemented by reference TRBV29-1 and TRBJ2-4, the full variable domain reads SAVISQKPSRDICQRGTSLTIQCQVDSQVTMMFWYRQQPGQSLTLIATANQGSEATYESGFVIDKFPISRPNLTFSTLTVSNMSPEDSSIYLCSVWDREGRETKNIQYFGAGTRLSVL.